This T cell receptor (beta chain) was sequenced for a study of T cells in Graves' hyperthyroidism and ophthalmopathy. As to this clonotype: Its antigen is undetermined. The germline gene is not matched at one end of the junction; a read error may be the cause.

CDR1 and CDR2 (germline): SGHVS, FQNEAQ. The CDR3 runs 17 residues. Study results and limitations: Most clonotypes that expanded in the thyroid above 0.001 also showed up in blood. Researchers report that a 13 V-J model separated ophthalmopathy from stable hyperthyroidism.

Using RNA transcripts as the source, TCR beta CDR3 regions were amplified. An initial round of RT-PCR targeting the TCR CDR3 relied on the HTBI primer set. TCRdb used MiXCR to reprocess the multiplex PCR reads, holding one entry per CDR3 protein. The data show around 500,000 distinct CDR3 sequences, roughly 22% seen once. Exclusions: uncontrolled infection, other autoimmune disease, pregnancy, lactation. On the basis of clinical symptoms, serum thyroxine and TRAb, thyroid ultrasound and orbital computed tomography, diagnoses were made. This TCR was sampled from an older woman with Graves' ophthalmopathy. The sample taken for sequencing was blood. The chain has TRBV7-8 and TRBJ1-1; TRBD1 matches 8 bases. The CDR3, as DNA: TGTGCCAGCGGCTTAGAAACAGGGGGGGTTTTTGGCACTGAAGCTTTCTTT. This gives the protein CASGLETGGVFGTEAFF.